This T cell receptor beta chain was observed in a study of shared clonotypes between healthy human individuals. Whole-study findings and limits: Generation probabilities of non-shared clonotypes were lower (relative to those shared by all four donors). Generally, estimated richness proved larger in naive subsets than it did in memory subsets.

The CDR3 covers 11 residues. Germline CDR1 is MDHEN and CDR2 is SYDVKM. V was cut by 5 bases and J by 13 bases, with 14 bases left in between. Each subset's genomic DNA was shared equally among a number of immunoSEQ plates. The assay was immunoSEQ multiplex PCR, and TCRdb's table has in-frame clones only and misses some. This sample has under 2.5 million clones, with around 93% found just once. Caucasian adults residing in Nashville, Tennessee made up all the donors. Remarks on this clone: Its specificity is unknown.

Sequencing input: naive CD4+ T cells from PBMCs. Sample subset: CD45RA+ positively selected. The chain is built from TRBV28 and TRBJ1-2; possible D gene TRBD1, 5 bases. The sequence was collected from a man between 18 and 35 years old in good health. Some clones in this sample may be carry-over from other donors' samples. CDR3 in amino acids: CASSVGVRGTF. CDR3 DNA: TGTGCCAGCAGTGTAGGGGTCCGGGGCACCTTC.